This paragraph covers one T cell receptor beta chain sequence. As yet, its antigen is unknown. This sample was taken from a study of cytomegalovirus exposure and HLA in healthy donors. Notes on the study in general: It was reportedly the case that the classifier diagnosed cytomegalovirus status with high specificity and sensitivity. Earlier findings revealed that most TCR beta V segments proved productive either about 90% or about 30% of the time.

The primer mix had 60 Vbeta and 13 Jbeta primers. Data came from immunoSEQ multiplex PCR; TCRdb stores just in-frame clones and leaves some out. The sample holds over 70,000 clones, roughly 66% seen once. V dropped 1 base and J dropped 5 bases, with 9 bases sitting between them. This CDR3 comprises 14 residues. From germline, CDR1 is SEHNR and CDR2 FQNEAQ (reference sequence). The source material was PBMCs. The V and J genes are TRBV7-9 and TRBJ1-5; maybe TRBD1 (6 bases). This TCR was sampled from a man aged 30 to 45 in good health and CMV-seronegative. CDR3 sequence reads: CASSLDREDQPQHF. As DNA, the CDR3 is TGTGCCAGCAGCTTAGACAGGGAAGATCAGCCCCAGCATTTT.